Listed here is a single TCR beta chain. The sample is drawn from a study of blood T cell repertoires in COVID-19. Overall study context: PBMCs, B-cell-depleted T cells, or T cells provided the cDNA or gDNA that made up the material.

Original handling: The authors estimated nucleated cell counts from reference gene primer amplification. Assay used: immunoSEQ multiplex PCR; TCRdb lists only in-frame clones, some missing. V and J calls and clone size come straight from that table; D and trimming were deduced from the DNA. The sample lists roughly 100,000 clones, approximately 80% occurring once. The clonotype originates from an elderly woman with acute or convalescent COVID-19. Material for sequencing was peripheral blood.

This CDR3 is CSVEVGVGLYGYTF. CDR3 DNA: TGCAGCGTTGAGGTAGGGGTAGGCCTGTATGGCTACACCTTC. The V call is TRBV29-1, the J call TRBJ1-2; D may be TRBD1 (5 bases). The V end lost 3 bases, the J end lost 5 bases, and 16 bases lay between the germline ends. Per germline, CDR1 SQVTM and CDR2 ANQGSEA. This CDR3 is 14 amino acids long.